This T cell receptor beta chain was observed in a study of long-term antiretroviral therapy in people with HIV. Researchers secured at least one pre-ART and at least two post-ART PBMC samples from each donor. This clone was picked up a small number of times. Version v3.0 of the immunoSEQ assay was performed at survey level. Some clones are missing from TCRdb's copy, which holds only in-frame ones; the method was immunoSEQ multiplex PCR. In the table there are more than 20,000 clones, approximately 80% of which are singletons. V gave up 4 bases and J gave up 0 bases, with 13 bases separating them. CDR1 and CDR2 (germline): MDHEN, SYDVKM. This CDR3 has 16 residues.

J is TRBJ1-5 and V is TRBV28; D uncertain. The TCR sequence derives from a man in his forties or fifties with HIV. Source: unsorted PBMCs, taken 0.5 years before starting antiretroviral therapy. CDR3 DNA: TGTGCCAGCAGTTCAGGAGGGCCGGGTAGCAATCAGCCCCAGCATTTT. This translates into CASSSGGPGSNQPQHF.